This T cell receptor (beta chain) was profiled in a study of beta chain features in type 1 diabetes. Study summary: The samples had roughly 110,000,000 sorted cells examined in all. Whole-study results and caveats: Moderate yet significant TCRB CDR3 shortening was seen in Type 1 diabetes patients in all four CD4+ subsets. Relative to healthy donors, patients appeared to have naive, central memory and Treg TCRB repertoires that were more similar. PCR could preferentially amplify shorter templates, alike in patients and controls.

Germline V CDR1 and CDR2: KGHSH, LQKENI. There are 14 residues in the CDR3. The V and J ends lost 2 bases and 5 bases respectively, with 12 bases between them. This clone showed up just a few times. Its antigen is unidentified. Sequencing targeted expressed TCRB transcripts, as all isolated RNA had been reverse transcribed. Clones were sequenced by immunoSEQ multiplex PCR, and TCRdb holds only the in-frame ones, with some missing. Of 130,000 or so clones listed, 16% are singletons. On average, the one heparinised blood draw given by each donor was roughly 100 mL. This receptor was identified in a young man with type 1 diabetes. The sample comprised central memory CD4+ T cells from blood. The chain employs TRBV18 and TRBJ1-2, with a tentative D call TRBD1 (6 bases). CDR3 loop: CASSPDSQGYGYTF. In DNA form, the CDR3 reads TGTGCCAGCTCACCAGATTCACAGGGTTATGGCTACACCTTC.